The clone carrying this T cell receptor beta chain was counted once. CDR3 length: 15 amino acids. The germline V and J ends were trimmed by 2 bases and 2 bases, with 13 bases remaining between them. Germline values: CDR1 MNHNS, CDR2 SASEGT. These data belong to a study of blood T cell repertoires in COVID-19. On the study more broadly: Donors in the United States, Italy and Spain gave samples during acute or convalescent COVID-19.

Repertoires were generated with immunoSEQ multiplex PCR, while TCRdb's copy carries only in-frame clones and drops some. Among 150,000 to 170,000 clones listed, roughly four fifths were seen once. The sequencing sample was made of peripheral blood. The genes are TRBV6-1 and TRBJ2-7, with D possibly matching TRBD1 (6 bases). The clonotype was recovered from a woman between 55 and 75 years old with COVID-19, enrolled during active disease. CDR3 nucleotide sequence: TGTGCCAGCAGTGAAATTCAGGGGTTCCCCTACGAGCAGTACTTC. As protein: CASSEIQGFPYEQYF.